What follows are 15 T cell receptor beta chains derived from one specimen sequenced in a study of blood T cell repertoires in COVID-19. Sequenced by immunoSEQ multiplex PCR; TCRdb stores in-frame clones only, minus some. The profile covers roughly 86,000 clones, with roughly 89% appearing a single time and roughly 2% taken by the ten largest. The sequencing sample was made of peripheral blood. These receptors all come from a woman aged 45-65 years in a cohort sampled during active COVID-19.

The genes are TRBV27 and TRBJ2-1; 12 bases match TRBD1. With 5 bases clipped from V and 6 bases from J, the junction kept 14 bases outside the gene matches. The V gene's germline CDR1 is MNHEY and CDR2 SMNVEV (reference sequence). The CDR3 loop spans 18 amino acids. Here the CDR3 reads CASSQKPWDRGRVNEQFF. CDR3 DNA sequence: TGTGCCAGCAGTCAAAAGCCTTGGGACAGGGGGCGGGTCAATGAGCAGTTCTTC.

The V call is TRBV29-1, the J call TRBJ2-7; perhaps TRBD1 as D (5 bases). Germline CDR1 is SQVTM and CDR2 is ANQGSEA. The V end lost 2 bases, the J end lost 6 bases, and 14 bases lay between the germline ends. The CDR3 length is 13 residues. The CDR3 nucleotides are TGCAGCGTTGAATGGGGCCACTTGGGCGAGCAGTACTTC. It translates to CSVEWGHLGEQYF.

This chain joins TRBV5-1 and TRBJ1-4; 8 positions match TRBD1. The CDR3 extends over 14 amino acids. Germline loops: CDR1 SGHRS, CDR2 YFSETQ. V dropped 4 bases and J dropped 10; count of bases not matched to a gene: 9. In DNA, the CDR3 is TGCGCCAGCAGCCCGGACAGGGTCAGCGGAAAACTGTTTTTT. Its translation is CASSPDRVSGKLFF.

This sequence joins TRBV28 and TRBJ2-7; D is unclear. V was pared by 3 bases and J by 1 base, with 7 bases between. The CDR3 has 13 residues. CDR1 is MDHEN and CDR2 is SYDVKM in the germline V gene. CDR3 nucleotide sequence: TGTGCCAGCAGTTTGAGGCTTTCCTACGAGCAGTACTTC. Translated, it gives CASSLRLSYEQYF.

The chain uses TRBV5-1 and TRBJ2-3, with D possibly TRBD2 on 6 matching bases. CDR1 SGHRS and CDR2 YFSETQ come from the germline V gene. Trimming shortened V by 0 bases and J by 5 bases, and 13 bases separated the two germline ends. The CDR3 loop spans 15 amino acids. In DNA form, the CDR3 reads TGCGCCAGCAGCTTGGCGGGGAGGCGGGGAGATACGCAGTATTTT. This encodes CASSLAGRRGDTQYF.

About this clone itself: At one of its ends the junction is not consistent with the germline gene, which may arise from a read error. This chain joins TRBV5-8 and TRBJ1-2; D remains ambiguous. CDR3 size: 10 residues. Per germline, CDR1 SGHTS and CDR2 YDEGEE. CDR3 coding DNA: TGTGCCAGCAGCTTGGAGTATCGCGTGTTC. It codes for CASSLEYRVF.

The J gene is TRBJ1-1, the V gene TRBV5-1; TRBD1 agrees at 7 bases. The germline CDR1 and CDR2 sequences are SGHRS and YFSETQ. Germline trimming cut 7 bases from V and 0 bases from J; bases unmatched to any gene: 9. CDR3 size: 15 residues. CDR3 residues: CASVDRDRLNTEAFF. The CDR3 coding sequence is TGCGCCAGCGTCGACCGGGACAGATTGAACACTGAAGCTTTCTTT.

This clone was detected once. The chain has TRBV18 and TRBJ1-2; D ambiguous. The V and J ends lost 3 bases and 8 bases respectively, with 10 bases between them. The CDR3 extends over 12 amino acids. Germline V gene sequence: CDR1 KGHSH, CDR2 LQKENI. The DNA for the CDR3 is TGTGCCAGCTCACCGAGGTCCGTGGGCTACACCTTC. It is translated as CASSPRSVGYTF. Full variable domain (remainder filled in from reference TRBV18 and TRBJ1-2): NAGVMQNPRHLVRRRGQEARLRCSPMKGHSHVYWYRQLPEEGLKFMVYLQKENIIDESGMPKERFSAEFPKEGPSILRIQQVVRGDSAAYFCASSPRSVGYTFGSGTRLTVV.

Written as DNA, the CDR3 is TGTGCCACCAGCAGGGGAGAGGGCCTCACAGATACGCAGTATTTT. Protein sequence: CATSRGEGLTDTQYF. This chain links TRBV15 with TRBJ2-3; maybe TRBD2 (5 bases). V shed 3 bases and J shed 2 bases, with 12 bases lying between them. The CDR3 loop spans 15 amino acids. The germline V gene encodes CDR1 LNHNV and CDR2 YYDKDF (reference sequence).

The rearrangement links TRBV20-1 to TRBJ2-2; the D gene is possibly TRBD2 (6 bases). Trimming cost V 3 bases and J 2 bases, with 13 bases left between them. Germline V gene sequence: CDR1 DFQATT, CDR2 SNEGSKA (reference sequence). This CDR3 contains 15 residues. CDR3 DNA sequence: TGCAGTGCTAGTAACGGGGGAATTAACACCGGGGAGCTGTTTTTT. It specifies CSASNGGINTGELFF.

This sequence joins TRBV6-1 and TRBJ2-5, with 8 bases aligning to TRBD1. CDR1 is MNHNS, CDR2 SASEGT, per germline. V shed 2 bases, J shed 5 bases, and the junction held 4 bases outside the gene matches. This CDR3 contains 14 residues. The CDR3 sequence: CASSEWTGSETQYF. CDR3 sequence (DNA): TGTGCCAGCAGTGAATGGACAGGGTCGGAGACCCAGTACTTC.

J is TRBJ2-7 and V is TRBV27; D unresolved. This CDR3 has 13 amino acids. Germline CDR1 is MNHEY and CDR2 is SMNVEV (reference sequence). Trimming cost V 4 bases and J 4 bases, with 11 bases left between them. This CDR3 reads CASSSLYGYEQYF. The CDR3 DNA reads as TGTGCCAGCAGTTCTCTTTACGGGTACGAGCAGTACTTC.

The chain couples TRBV19 to TRBJ1-5; D ambiguous. CDR1 and CDR2 (germline): LNHDA, SQIVND (reference sequence). The CDR3 length is 13 residues. V was cut by 5 bases and J by 3 bases, with 8 bases left in between. CDR3 amino acids: CASSPAVNQPQHF. CDR3 DNA sequence: TGTGCCAGTAGTCCCGCGGTCAATCAGCCCCAGCATTTT.

The chain combines TRBV3-1 (or the pseudogene TRBV3-2) with TRBJ1-2; possible D gene TRBD1, 6 bases. The V and J ends lost 0 bases and 8 bases respectively, with 25 bases between them. The CDR3 has 18 amino acids. The germline V gene has CDR1 LGHDT and CDR2 YNNKEL (reference sequence). CDR3 amino acids: CASSQDVTLPHGQMGYTF. The CDR3 coding sequence is TGTGCCAGCAGCCAAGACGTCACCTTACCGCACGGACAGATGGGCTACACCTTC.

The J gene is TRBJ1-1, the V gene TRBV11-3; D is perhaps TRBD1 (5 bases). This CDR3 is 15 amino acids long. Germline V gene lookup returns CDR1 SGHNT and CDR2 YENEEA. V was cut by 5 bases and J by 1 base, with 14 bases left in between. CDR3 coding DNA: TGTGCCAGCAGCCCCTCGCGGGGGGGGAACACTGAAGCTTTCTTT. Translated: CASSPSRGGNTEAFF. The whole variable domain, remainder taken from reference TRBV11-3 and TRBJ1-1, is EAGVVQSPRYKIIEKKQPVAFWCNPISGHNTLYWYLQNLGQGPELLIRYENEEAVDDSQLPKDRFSAERLKGVDSTLKIQPAELGDSAVYLCASSPSRGGNTEAFFGQGTRLTVV.